The 7 T cell receptor gamma chains reported below all come from one sample, sequenced in a study of γδ T cells in repeated Plasmodium falciparum infection. Vgamma9/Vdelta2+ and Vdelta2-negative gammadelta T cells were flow-sorted from PBMC for bulk sequencing. TCRdb re-processed the multiplex PCR reads using CATT. The table lists around 25,000 gamma-chain clones, about 2.9% of them singletons. Sequencing was done on a sample of gamma-delta T cells from blood. All receptors derive from a pool of human donors (malaria-infected and uninfected, not separated).

Notes on this clone: Since a far larger clone is one base different, this is likely a read error. Other DNA sequences in this specimen translate into the identical CDR3. V gene TRGV9 was called; the J gene was not. Germline-derived CDR1 and CDR2 are GITISATS and ISYDGTV (reference sequence). The CDR3 runs to 18 residues. The CDR3 is CALWEVHYGLGNYYKKLF. The CDR3 nucleotides read TGTGCCTTGTGGGAGGTGCACTATGGACTAGGGAATTATTATAAGAAACTCTTC.

This clone has just a few counts. A far larger clone differs by one base, so this is likely a read error. No DNA is shown, since the ends of the CDR3 on it are uncertain; the CDR3 is the one TCRdb lists. The identical CDR3 is also encoded by other nucleotide sequences in the sample. TRGV2 is the V gene, and the J gene was not called. The CDR3 totals 28 residues, both ends included. Germline assignment: CDR1 EGSNGY and CDR2 YDSYNSKV. The CDR3 protein is CATWDDRNSLAVEQHLLSQVSIGRIQHF.

On this clone itself: A read error likely explains why the TCRdb protein, taken from a much larger clone, differs from this DNA's translation at residue 7; the protein shown is translated from the DNA. The chain recombines TRGV9 with TRGJ1 or TRGJ2. TCRdb is silent on the J gene; assignment here came from matching the DNA to germline. V gave up 2 bases and J gave up 3 bases; unmatched junction bases: 7. This CDR3 comprises 14 residues. Germline V lookup: CDR1 GITISATS, CDR2 ISYDGTV (reference sequence). The CDR3 nucleotides read TGTGCCTTGTGGGAGGGGTCTAGTTATTATAAGAAACTCTTT. Its protein is CALWEGSSYYKKLF.

In its sample, this clone was seen many times. One base away lies a much larger clone, so this may be a sequencing read error. The rearrangement uses TRGV2 and TRGJ1 or TRGJ2. TCRdb records no J gene; here it was assigned by comparing the DNA to germline. Germline CDR1 and CDR2: EGSNGY and YDSYNSKV. The trim removed 5 bases at V and 6 bases at J, leaving 7 bases unmatched. The length of the CDR3 is 12 residues. DNA for the CDR3: TGTGCCACCTGGGGGGGGGGTTATAAGAAACTCTTT. Amino acid sequence: CATWGGGYKKLF.

This clone was observed a handful of times. TCRdb records a much larger clone's protein for this DNA, with a difference at residue 11 that likely arises from a read error; the protein given is the translation of the DNA. The J gene is TRGJP2, the V gene TRGV5P. TRGV5P is marked as a pseudogene. This CDR3 is 14 amino acids long. DNA of the CDR3: TGTGCCACCTGGGGCAGAAATAGTGATTGGGTCAAGACGTTT. Its protein product is CATWGRNSDWVKTF.

This clone was recorded many times. The rearrangement links TRGV9 to TRGJP. V gave up 0 bases and J gave up 4 bases; unmatched junction bases: 6. The V gene's germline CDR1 is GITISATS and CDR2 ISYDGTV (reference sequence). This CDR3 region has 18 residues. The CDR3 coding sequence is TGTGCCTTGTGGGAGGTGCAGGCACAAGAGTTGGGCAAAAAAATCAAGGTATTT. It yields the protein CALWEVQAQELGKKIKVF.

This clone came up many times. TCRdb has a much larger clone's protein, which differs at residue 10 from the translation of this DNA, likely because of a read error; what is shown is the protein translated from the DNA. This rearrangement joins TRGV9 to TRGJP. This CDR3 has 15 residues. Germline V gene lookup returns CDR1 GITISATS and CDR2 ISYDGTV (reference sequence). In DNA form, the CDR3 reads TGTGCCTTGTGGGGTGTGGAGTTGGGCAGAAAAATCAAGGTATTT. Encoded protein: CALWGVELGRKIKVF.